This T cell receptor (beta chain) was sequenced in a study of metastatic and nonmetastatic thyroid tumors. About the study: Repertoire comparison spanned blood and tumor or nodule tissue of malignant and benign thyroid patients. Study-level findings and limits: In both blood and tumor samples, TCR beta diversity was reported significantly higher for malignant than benign nodules.

V lost 1 base, J lost 3 bases, and 12 bases lay in between. This CDR3 has 16 residues. Germline values: CDR1 MNHNY, CDR2 SVGAGI (reference sequence). Every patient underwent thyroid surgery untreated. TCRdb used MiXCR to call clones anew from the PCR reads. The profile shows about 30,000 clones, 20% to 25% of them singletons. There are many counts of this clone. The antigen is unknown. This chain uses TRBV6-6 with TRBJ1-4; possible D gene TRBD1, 5 bases. The specimen sequenced was blood. The TCR sequence derives from a female donor with papillary thyroid cancer or a benign thyroid nodule (not recorded which). Some clones in this sample may be carry-over from other donors' samples. The CDR3 nucleotides read TGTGCCAGCAGTTACTTTCCCCGAGGGGCTAATGAAAAACTGTTTTTT. It codes for CASSYFPRGANEKLFF.